This T cell receptor beta chain was obtained from a study of cytomegalovirus exposure and HLA in healthy donors. Germline V lookup: CDR1 LNHNV, CDR2 YYDKDF (reference sequence). V was cut by 5 bases and J by 0 bases, with 10 bases left in between. This CDR3 has 14 amino acids. 13 Jbeta primers and 60 Vbeta primers were used for the PCR. The repertoire was sequenced with immunoSEQ multiplex PCR; TCRdb's copy has only in-frame clones and lacks some. The sample holds approximately 130,000 clones, under 90% seen once. This TCR derives from a man younger than 35 in good health and CMV-seronegative. Sequencing used PBMCs. The V and J genes are TRBV15 and TRBJ1-1; D possibly corresponds to TRBD1 (6 bases). Here the CDR3 DNA reads TGTGCCACCAGCGAAGGACAGCTGAACACTGAAGCTTTCTTT. It encodes CATSEGQLNTEAFF.